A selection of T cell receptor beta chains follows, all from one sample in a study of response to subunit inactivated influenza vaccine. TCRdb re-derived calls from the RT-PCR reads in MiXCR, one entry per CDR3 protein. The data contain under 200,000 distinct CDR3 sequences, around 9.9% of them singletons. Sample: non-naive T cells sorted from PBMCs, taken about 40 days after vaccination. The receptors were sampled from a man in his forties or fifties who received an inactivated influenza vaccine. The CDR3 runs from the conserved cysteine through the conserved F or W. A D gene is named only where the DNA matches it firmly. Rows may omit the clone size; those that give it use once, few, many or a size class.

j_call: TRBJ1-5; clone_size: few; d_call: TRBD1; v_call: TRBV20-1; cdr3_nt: TGCAGTGCTACTCGACAGGGGGCCGCTATGAATCAGCCCCAGCATTTT; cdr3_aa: CSATRQGAAMNQPQHF
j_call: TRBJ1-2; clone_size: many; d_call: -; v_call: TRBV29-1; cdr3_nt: TGCAGCGTTGCTGTATGGGGGACTAACTATGGCTACACCTTC; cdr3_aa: CSVAVWGTNYGYTF
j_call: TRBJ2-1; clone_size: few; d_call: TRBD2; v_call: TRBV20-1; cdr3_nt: TGCAGTGCCGCATTAGCGGGACTACTACGGGGTGAGCAGTTCTTC; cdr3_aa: CSAALAGLLRGEQFF
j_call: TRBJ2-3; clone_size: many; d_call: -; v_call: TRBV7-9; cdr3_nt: TGTGCCAGCAGGAAACTCAATCCTCGGAACACAGATACGCAGTATTTT; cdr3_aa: CASRKLNPRNTDTQYF
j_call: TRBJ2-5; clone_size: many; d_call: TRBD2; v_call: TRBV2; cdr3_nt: TGTGCCAGCAGTGATATGGGACTAGCGGAAGAGACCCAGTACTTC; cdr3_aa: CASSDMGLAEETQYF
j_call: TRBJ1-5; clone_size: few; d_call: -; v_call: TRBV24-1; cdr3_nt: TGTGCCACCAGTGCTGCTGCGTCTCAGCCCCAGCATTTT; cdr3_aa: CATSAAASQPQHF
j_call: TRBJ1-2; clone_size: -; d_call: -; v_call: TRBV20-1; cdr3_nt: TGCAGTGCACCGGACACGTTGTCGTATTCTGGCTACACCTTC; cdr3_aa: CSAPDTLSYSGYTF
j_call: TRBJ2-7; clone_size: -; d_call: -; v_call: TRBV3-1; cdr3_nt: TGTGCCAGCAGCCAAGAACTCTCCAGCCGTCCTGGTGAGCAGTACTTC; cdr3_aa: CASSQELSSRPGEQYF
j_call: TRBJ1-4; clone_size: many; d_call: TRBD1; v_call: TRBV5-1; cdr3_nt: TGCGCCAGCAGCCCCGGACAGGATCGATTCCGGGGTAATGAAAAACTGTTTTTT; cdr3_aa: CASSPGQDRFRGNEKLFF
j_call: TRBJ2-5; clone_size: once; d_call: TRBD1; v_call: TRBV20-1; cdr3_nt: TGCAGTGCTAGAGATCGGACAGGGGTTCGTTTGGGGACCCAGTACTTC; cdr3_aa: CSARDRTGVRLGTQYF
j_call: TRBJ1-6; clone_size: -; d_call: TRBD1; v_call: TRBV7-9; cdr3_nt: TGTGCCAGCCAGACAGGGGGGAACTCACCCCTCCACTTT; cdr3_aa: CASQTGGNSPLHF
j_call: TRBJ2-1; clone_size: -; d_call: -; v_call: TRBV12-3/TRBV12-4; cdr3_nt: TGTGCCAGCAGCCTCTCTCGGATTGAGCAGTTCTTC; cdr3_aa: CASSLSRIEQFF
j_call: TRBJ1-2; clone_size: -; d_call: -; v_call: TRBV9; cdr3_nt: TGTGCCAGCAGCGTAGCTTTGAAGGACGGCAGTGGCTACACCTTC; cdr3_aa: CASSVALKDGSGYTF
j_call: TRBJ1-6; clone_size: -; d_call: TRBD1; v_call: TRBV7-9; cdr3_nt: TGTGCCAGCAGTCTGGGACAGGCTTTTGGGGTCGGGTCACCCCTCCACTTT; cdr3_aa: CASSLGQAFGVGSPLHF
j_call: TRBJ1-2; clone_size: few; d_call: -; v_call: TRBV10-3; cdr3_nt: TGTGCCATCAGAAAACAGGACTATGGCTACACCTTC; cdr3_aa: CAIRKQDYGYTF
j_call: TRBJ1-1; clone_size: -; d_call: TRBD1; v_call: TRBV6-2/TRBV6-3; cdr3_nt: TGTGCCAGCAGTTACGTACGGGACAGGGCCCTGAACACTGAAGCTTTCTTT; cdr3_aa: CASSYVRDRALNTEAFF
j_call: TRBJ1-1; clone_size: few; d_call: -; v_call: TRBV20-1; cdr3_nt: TGCAGTGCTAGTTCCGGGTACGTCATGAACACTGAAGCTTTCTTT; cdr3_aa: CSASSGYVMNTEAFF
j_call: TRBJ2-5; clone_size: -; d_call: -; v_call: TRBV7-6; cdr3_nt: TGTGCCAGCAGCTTAAAGGTCAATCTCCAAGAGACCCAGTACTTC; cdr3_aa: CASSLKVNLQETQYF
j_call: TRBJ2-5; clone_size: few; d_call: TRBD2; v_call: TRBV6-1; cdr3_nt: TGTGCCACCAGTGAATCGGGACTAGCGACCCAGTACTTC; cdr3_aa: CATSESGLATQYF
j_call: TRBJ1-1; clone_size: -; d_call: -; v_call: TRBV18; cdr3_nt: TGTGCCAGCTCACACCCTTTCTGGAACACTGAAGCTTTCTTT; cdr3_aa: CASSHPFWNTEAFF
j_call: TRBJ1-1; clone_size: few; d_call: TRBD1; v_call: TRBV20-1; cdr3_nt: TGCAGTGCCCCGGGACAGGTAAACACTGAAGCTTTCTTT; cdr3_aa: CSAPGQVNTEAFF
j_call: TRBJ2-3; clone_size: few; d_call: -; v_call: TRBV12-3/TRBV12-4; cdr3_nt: TGTGCCAGCAGGGTCAGCGGGCCAGATACGCAGTATTTT; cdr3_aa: CASRVSGPDTQYF
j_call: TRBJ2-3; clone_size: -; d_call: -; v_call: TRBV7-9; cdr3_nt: TGTGCCAGCAGCTTACTGGCGGGGAGGACAGATACGCAGTATTTT; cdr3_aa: CASSLLAGRTDTQYF
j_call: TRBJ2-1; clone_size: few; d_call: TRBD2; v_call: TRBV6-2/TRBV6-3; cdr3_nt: TGTGCCAGCAGCTTCAGACTAGCGGCGTACAATGAGCAGTTCTTC; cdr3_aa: CASSFRLAAYNEQFF
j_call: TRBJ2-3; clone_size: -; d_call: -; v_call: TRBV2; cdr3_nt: TGTGCCAGCAGACGAGGGGGAAGCACAGATACGCAGTATTTT; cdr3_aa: CASRRGGSTDTQYF
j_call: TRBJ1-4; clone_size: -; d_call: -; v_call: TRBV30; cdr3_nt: TGTGCCTGGGGGAGGCAGCTAAATGAAAAACTGTTTTTT; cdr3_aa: CAWGRQLNEKLFF
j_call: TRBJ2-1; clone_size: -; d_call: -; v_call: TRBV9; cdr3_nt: TGTGCCAGCAGCGTAGAAGAGGGGTCGGTCGCCTCCTACAATGAGCAGTTCTTC; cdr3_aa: CASSVEEGSVASYNEQFF
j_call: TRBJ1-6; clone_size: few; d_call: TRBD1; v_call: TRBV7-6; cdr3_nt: TGTGCCAGCAGCTTGGACGGGGGACAGGGATCACCCCTCCACTTT; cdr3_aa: CASSLDGGQGSPLHF
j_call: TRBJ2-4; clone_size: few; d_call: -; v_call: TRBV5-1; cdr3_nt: TGCGCCAGCAGCTTGGGGGACCCTTTAGCCAAAAACATTCAGTACTTC; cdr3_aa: CASSLGDPLAKNIQYF
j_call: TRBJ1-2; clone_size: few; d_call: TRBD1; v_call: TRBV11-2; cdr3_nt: TGTGCCAGCAGCTTAGACCGACAGGGGAGCTACACCTTC; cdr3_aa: CASSLDRQGSYTF
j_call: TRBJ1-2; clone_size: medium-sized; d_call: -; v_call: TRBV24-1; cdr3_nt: TGTGCCACCAGTGATTGGACGGGAAACTATGGCTACACCTTC; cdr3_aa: CATSDWTGNYGYTF
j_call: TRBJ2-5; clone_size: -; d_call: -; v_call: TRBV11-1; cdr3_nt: TGTGCCAGCAGCTTAGCTGGGACAAGCCAAGAGACCCAGTACTTC; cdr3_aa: CASSLAGTSQETQYF
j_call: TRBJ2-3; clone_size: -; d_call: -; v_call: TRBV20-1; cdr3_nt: TGCAGTGCTAGACTACCGGGCCGAAGCACAGATACGCAGTATTTT; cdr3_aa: CSARLPGRSTDTQYF
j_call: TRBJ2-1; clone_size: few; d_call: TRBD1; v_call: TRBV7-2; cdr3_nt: TGTGCCAGCAGCTTTAGACAGGGAAATGAGCAGTTCTTC; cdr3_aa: CASSFRQGNEQFF
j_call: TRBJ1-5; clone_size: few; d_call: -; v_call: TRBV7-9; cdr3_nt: TGTGCCAGCAGCCGTGGCGAGGGAGTGGTCGCCAAGCCCCAGCATTTT; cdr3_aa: CASSRGEGVVAKPQHF
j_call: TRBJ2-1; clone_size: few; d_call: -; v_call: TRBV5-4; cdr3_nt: TGTGCCAGCAGCTTGGACCGGACGCCTGAGCAGTTCTTC; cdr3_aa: CASSLDRTPEQFF
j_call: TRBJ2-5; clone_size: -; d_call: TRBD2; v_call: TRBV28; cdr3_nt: TGTGCCAGCAGTAATGGACTAGCGAGGGGTAGAGAGACCCAGTACTTC; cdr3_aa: CASSNGLARGRETQYF
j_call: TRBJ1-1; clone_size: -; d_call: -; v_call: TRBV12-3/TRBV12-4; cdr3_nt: TGTGCCAGCAGTTTAGCGGCCCTAACTGAAGCTTTCTTT; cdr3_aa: CASSLAALTEAFF
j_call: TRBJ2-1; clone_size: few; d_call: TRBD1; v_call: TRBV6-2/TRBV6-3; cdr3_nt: TGTGCCAGCAGTTACTCGAACAGACAGGGGGCGCCAGGCAATGAGCAGTTCTTC; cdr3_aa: CASSYSNRQGAPGNEQFF
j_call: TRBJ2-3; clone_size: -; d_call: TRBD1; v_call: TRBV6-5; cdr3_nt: TGTGCCAGCAGTCTACGACAGGGAAAGGATACGCAGTATTTT; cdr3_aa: CASSLRQGKDTQYF
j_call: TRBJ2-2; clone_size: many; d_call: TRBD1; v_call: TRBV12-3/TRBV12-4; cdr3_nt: TGTGCCAGCACCACGACAGGGTATACCGGGGAGCTGTTTTTT; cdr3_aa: CASTTTGYTGELFF
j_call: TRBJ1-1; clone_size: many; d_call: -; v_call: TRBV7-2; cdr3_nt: TGTGCCAGCAGCTCAGTACATGGGGTAAACACTGAAGCTTTCTTT; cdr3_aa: CASSSVHGVNTEAFF
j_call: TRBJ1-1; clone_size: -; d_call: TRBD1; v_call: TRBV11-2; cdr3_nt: TGTGCCAGCAGACGGACAGGGGTTCGCGAAGCTTTCTTT; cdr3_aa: CASRRTGVREAFF
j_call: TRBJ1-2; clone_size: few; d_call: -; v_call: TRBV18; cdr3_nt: TGTGCCAGCTCACCAACGGGCGGAGGGGACTATGGCTACACCTTC; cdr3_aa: CASSPTGGGDYGYTF
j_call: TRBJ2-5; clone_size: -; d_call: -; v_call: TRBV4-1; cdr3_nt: TGCGCCAGCAGCCAAGAGACACAAGAGACCCAGTACTTC; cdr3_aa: CASSQETQETQYF
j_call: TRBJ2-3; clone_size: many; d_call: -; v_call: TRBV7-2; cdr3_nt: TGTGCCAGCAGGACTCTCACAGATACGCAGTATTTT; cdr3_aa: CASRTLTDTQYF
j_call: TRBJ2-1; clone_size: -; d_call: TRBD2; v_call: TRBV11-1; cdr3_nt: TGTGCCAGCAGCTTAGTGGGACTAGCGAGGAGATCCTACAATGAGCAGTTCTTC; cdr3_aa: CASSLVGLARRSYNEQFF
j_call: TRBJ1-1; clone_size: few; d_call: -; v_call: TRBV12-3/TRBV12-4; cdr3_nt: TGTGCCAGCCGGGGTACGTCGCGTACTGAAGCTTTCTTT; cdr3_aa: CASRGTSRTEAFF
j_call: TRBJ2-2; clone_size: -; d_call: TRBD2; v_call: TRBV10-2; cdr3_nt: TGCGCCAGCAGTGCCACTAGCGGAGAGAACACCGGGGAGCTGTTTTTT; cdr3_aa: CASSATSGENTGELFF
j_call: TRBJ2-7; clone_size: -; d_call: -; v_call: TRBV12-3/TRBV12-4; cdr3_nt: TGTGCCAGCAGTTTAGCGTTGAGTAGCGGAACTACCCCCTACGAGCAGTACTTC; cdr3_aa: CASSLALSSGTTPYEQYF